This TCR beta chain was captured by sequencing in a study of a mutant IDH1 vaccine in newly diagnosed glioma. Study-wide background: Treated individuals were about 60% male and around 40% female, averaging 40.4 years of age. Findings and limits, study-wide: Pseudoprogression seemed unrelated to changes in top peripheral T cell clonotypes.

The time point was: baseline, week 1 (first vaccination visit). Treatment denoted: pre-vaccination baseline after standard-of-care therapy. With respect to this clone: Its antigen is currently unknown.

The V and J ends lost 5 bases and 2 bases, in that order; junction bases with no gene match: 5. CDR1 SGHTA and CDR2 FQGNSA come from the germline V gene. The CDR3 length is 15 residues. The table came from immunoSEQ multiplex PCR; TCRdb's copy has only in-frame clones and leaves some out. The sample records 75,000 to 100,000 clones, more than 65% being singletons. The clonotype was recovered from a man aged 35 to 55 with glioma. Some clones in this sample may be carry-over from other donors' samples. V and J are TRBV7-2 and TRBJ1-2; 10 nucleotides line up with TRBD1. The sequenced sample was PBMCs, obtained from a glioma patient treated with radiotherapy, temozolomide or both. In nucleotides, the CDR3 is TGTGCCAGCAGCAAGCCGGGACAGGGGAACTATGGCTACACCTTC. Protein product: CASSKPGQGNYGYTF.